These T cell receptor beta chains were read from a single sample in a study of blood T cell repertoires in COVID-19. TCRdb keeps only in-frame clones here, not all; method: immunoSEQ multiplex PCR. The table shows 95,000 to 130,000 clones, with about 80% occurring only once. The sequenced sample was peripheral blood. The receptors originated from a man in his 70s with active or convalescent COVID-19. The CDR3 runs from the conserved cysteine through the conserved F or W. The order of the fields is J gene, clone size, CDR3 length, D gene, V gene, CDR3 DNA, CDR3 protein. D genes are given only for firm matches. For some rows the clone size is stated as once, few or many, or as a class when expanded; others skip it.

J gene: TRBJ1-2
clone size: NA
CDR3 length: 13
D gene: NA
V gene: TRBV11-3
CDR3 DNA: TGTGCCAGCAGCTTAAGGGGAGGGTATGGCTACACCTTC
CDR3 protein: CASSLRGGYGYTF

J gene: TRBJ2-1
clone size: NA
CDR3 length: 16
D gene: NA
V gene: TRBV5-4
CDR3 DNA: TGTGCCAGCAGCTTGGAACAGGCTTCATCCTACAATGAGCAGTTCTTC
CDR3 protein: CASSLEQASSYNEQFF

J gene: TRBJ1-2
clone size: NA
CDR3 length: 14
D gene: NA
V gene: TRBV28
CDR3 DNA: TGTGCCAGCAGTTTATCCGACAGACCCATGGGCTACACCTTC
CDR3 protein: CASSLSDRPMGYTF

J gene: TRBJ2-7
clone size: NA
CDR3 length: 16
D gene: TRBD1
V gene: TRBV2
CDR3 DNA: TGTGCCAGCAGCGATGAGGGACAGGGAAGGGGCTACGAGCAGTACTTC
CDR3 protein: CASSDEGQGRGYEQYF

J gene: TRBJ2-7
clone size: NA
CDR3 length: 12
D gene: NA
V gene: TRBV11-3
CDR3 DNA: TGTGCCAGCAGCGACCGGGACACTCGGCAGTACTTC
CDR3 protein: CASSDRDTRQYF

J gene: TRBJ2-1
clone size: many
CDR3 length: 15
D gene: NA
V gene: TRBV5-1
CDR3 DNA: TGCGCCAGCGGCCCCGACAGTGGGGGCCTGGGGGAGCAGTTCTTC
CDR3 protein: CASGPDSGGLGEQFF

J gene: TRBJ2-7
clone size: NA
CDR3 length: 13
D gene: NA
V gene: TRBV5-1
CDR3 DNA: TGCGCCAGCAGCTTTGACAGCTCCTACGAGCAGTACTTC
CDR3 protein: CASSFDSSYEQYF

J gene: TRBJ2-3
clone size: few
CDR3 length: 12
D gene: NA
V gene: TRBV11-2
CDR3 DNA: TGTGCCAGCAGCTTCTCTTCAGATACGCAGTATTTT
CDR3 protein: CASSFSSDTQYF

J gene: TRBJ2-7
clone size: NA
CDR3 length: 11
D gene: NA
V gene: TRBV20-1
CDR3 DNA: TGCAGTGCTAGAGATTTCGACGAGCAGTACTTC
CDR3 protein: CSARDFDEQYF

J gene: TRBJ2-1
clone size: NA
CDR3 length: 14
D gene: TRBD1
V gene: TRBV29-1
CDR3 DNA: TGCAGCTCACAGGGGAGAGGGGTCTACAATGAGCAGTTCTTC
CDR3 protein: CSSQGRGVYNEQFF

J gene: TRBJ1-6
clone size: NA
CDR3 length: 17
D gene: NA
V gene: TRBV3-1/TRBV3-2
CDR3 DNA: TGTGCCAGCAGCCAAGATTACGCAGGACTCTATAATTCACCCCTCCACTTT
CDR3 protein: CASSQDYAGLYNSPLHF

J gene: TRBJ2-2
clone size: NA
CDR3 length: 15
D gene: TRBD1
V gene: TRBV6-6
CDR3 DNA: TGTGCCAGCAGTTGGACGACAGGGTCGTCCGGGGAGCTGTTTTTT
CDR3 protein: CASSWTTGSSGELFF

J gene: TRBJ2-7
clone size: few
CDR3 length: 14
D gene: TRBD2
V gene: TRBV10-3
CDR3 DNA: TGTGCCATCAGTGCCGGACTAGCGGGAGACGAGCAGTACTTC
CDR3 protein: CAISAGLAGDEQYF

J gene: TRBJ2-7
clone size: NA
CDR3 length: 14
D gene: TRBD2
V gene: TRBV11-2
CDR3 DNA: TGTGCCAGCAGCTTAGAAGTACTAGCGGGCGAGCAGTACTTC
CDR3 protein: CASSLEVLAGEQYF

J gene: TRBJ2-5
clone size: NA
CDR3 length: 16
D gene: TRBD1
V gene: TRBV2
CDR3 DNA: TGTGCCAGCAGAATCTCGGGACAGGGGAGAGGGGAGACCCAGTACTTC
CDR3 protein: CASRISGQGRGETQYF

J gene: TRBJ1-5
clone size: NA
CDR3 length: 15
D gene: NA
V gene: TRBV30
CDR3 DNA: TGTGCCTGGAGTGTACCCATGCAGGGGCCCCATTTAAAGCATTTT
CDR3 protein: CAWSVPMQGPHLKHF

J gene: TRBJ2-2
clone size: NA
CDR3 length: 15
D gene: TRBD2
V gene: TRBV2
CDR3 DNA: TGTGCCAGCTCGACTAGCGGGAGAGGTACCGGGGAGCTGTTTTTT
CDR3 protein: CASSTSGRGTGELFF

J gene: TRBJ2-5
clone size: NA
CDR3 length: 15
D gene: NA
V gene: TRBV3-1/TRBV3-2
CDR3 DNA: TGTGCCAGCAGCCAAGCTCCACGGGGACAAGAGACCCAGTACTTC
CDR3 protein: CASSQAPRGQETQYF

J gene: TRBJ1-2
clone size: NA
CDR3 length: 18
D gene: TRBD1
V gene: TRBV9
CDR3 DNA: TGTGCCAGCAGCGTAGGCGTCCATTGGACAGGGACCGGGGGAGGCTACACCTTC
CDR3 protein: CASSVGVHWTGTGGGYTF

J gene: TRBJ2-5
clone size: NA
CDR3 length: 15
D gene: NA
V gene: TRBV7-3
CDR3 DNA: TGTGCCAGCAGCCTATCTGGCGGGGCCCAAGAGACCCAGTACTTC
CDR3 protein: CASSLSGGAQETQYF

J gene: TRBJ2-4
clone size: NA
CDR3 length: 13
D gene: TRBD2
V gene: TRBV30
CDR3 DNA: TGTGCCTGGGGTAGCGGGGGGCAAAACATTCAGTACTTC
CDR3 protein: CAWGSGGQNIQYF

J gene: TRBJ2-7
clone size: NA
CDR3 length: 12
D gene: TRBD1
V gene: TRBV5-1
CDR3 DNA: TGCGCCAGCAGCACCGACAGGGCCGAGCAGTACTTC
CDR3 protein: CASSTDRAEQYF

J gene: TRBJ2-5
clone size: NA
CDR3 length: 13
D gene: TRBD2
V gene: TRBV2
CDR3 DNA: TGTGCCGGCATAGCGGGGCCGGGGGAGACCCAGTACTTC
CDR3 protein: CAGIAGPGETQYF

J gene: TRBJ1-1
clone size: NA
CDR3 length: 13
D gene: NA
V gene: TRBV5-1
CDR3 DNA: TGCGCCAGCAGCCGGGACACAGTCACTGAAGCTTTCTTT
CDR3 protein: CASSRDTVTEAFF

J gene: TRBJ1-6
clone size: NA
CDR3 length: 19
D gene: TRBD1
V gene: TRBV28
CDR3 DNA: TGTGCCAGCAGAAGAGACAGGGTAAAAGGGAGCGCCTATAATTCACCCCTCCACTTT
CDR3 protein: CASRRDRVKGSAYNSPLHF

J gene: TRBJ1-4
clone size: few
CDR3 length: 13
D gene: NA
V gene: TRBV3-1/TRBV3-2
CDR3 DNA: TGTGCCAGCAGCCAAGAGAGGTTCGGGGAACTGTTTTTT
CDR3 protein: CASSQERFGELFF

J gene: TRBJ1-4
clone size: NA
CDR3 length: 14
D gene: NA
V gene: TRBV3-1/TRBV3-2
CDR3 DNA: TGTGCCAGCAACCGACAATCAACTAATGAAAAACTGTTTTTT
CDR3 protein: CASNRQSTNEKLFF